This TCR beta chain comes out of a study of Ad26.COV2.S vaccination and SARS-CoV-2 variants. Repertoires were generated with immunoSEQ multiplex PCR, while TCRdb's copy carries only in-frame clones and drops some. The sample consists of 440,000 or so clones, 90% of them appearing once. The treatment: roughly 18 received Ad26.COV2.S at low or high dose, single or two shots; several received placebo; per-sample allocation not given. The study sampled participants on day 63 after the first vaccine or placebo injection. CDR1 is PRHDT and CDR2 is FYEKMQ in the germline V gene (reference sequence). This CDR3 has 17 amino acids. About this clone itself: A junction boundary mismatches the germline segment, possibly from a read error.

Sequenced here: peripheral blood, sampled in a trial of Ad26.COV2.S vaccine versus placebo. The receptor comes from a person between 18 and 59 years old who received the Ad26.COV2.S COVID-19 vaccine or a placebo. This chain joins TRBV13 and TRBJ2-2, with 12 bases fitting TRBD2. For the CDR3, the DNA is TGTGCCAGCAGCATAGGACTAGCGGGGTCGAACACCGGGGAGCTGTTTTTT. It codes for CASSIGLAGSNTGELFF.